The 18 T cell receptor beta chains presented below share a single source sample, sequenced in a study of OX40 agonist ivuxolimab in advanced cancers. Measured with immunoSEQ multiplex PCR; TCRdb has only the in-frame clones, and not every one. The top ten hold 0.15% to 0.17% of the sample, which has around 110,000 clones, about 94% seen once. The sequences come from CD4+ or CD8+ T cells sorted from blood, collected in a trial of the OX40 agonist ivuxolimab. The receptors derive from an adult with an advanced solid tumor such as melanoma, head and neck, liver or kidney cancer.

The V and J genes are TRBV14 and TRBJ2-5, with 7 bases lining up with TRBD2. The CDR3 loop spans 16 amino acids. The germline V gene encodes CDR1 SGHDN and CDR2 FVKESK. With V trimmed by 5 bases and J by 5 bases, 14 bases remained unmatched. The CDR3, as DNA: TGTGCCAGCAGCTCCCTGGGAGGGGCCCGTAGGGAGACCCAGTACTTC. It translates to CASSSLGGARRETQYF.

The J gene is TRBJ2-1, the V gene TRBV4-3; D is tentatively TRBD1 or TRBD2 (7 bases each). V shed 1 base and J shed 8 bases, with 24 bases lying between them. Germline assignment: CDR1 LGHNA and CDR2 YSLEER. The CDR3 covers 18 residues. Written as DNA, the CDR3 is TGCGCCAGCAGCCAAGGGGCCAGGGGGGGTGGCAAATCGTATGAGCAGTTCTTC. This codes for CASSQGARGGGKSYEQFF.

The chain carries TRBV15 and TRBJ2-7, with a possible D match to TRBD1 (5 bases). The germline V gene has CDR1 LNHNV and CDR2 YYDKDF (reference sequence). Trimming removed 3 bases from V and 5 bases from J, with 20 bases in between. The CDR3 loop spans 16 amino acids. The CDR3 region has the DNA TGTGCCACCAGCAGGGAGTTAGGGGTTGTTCCGGACGAGCAGTACTTC. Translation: CATSRELGVVPDEQYF.

In DNA, the CDR3 is TGTGCCAGCGAAGCGTCGGGACGGAACACCGGGGAGCTGTTTTTT. As protein: CASEASGRNTGELFF. The chain is built from TRBV6-6 and TRBJ2-2, with D perhaps TRBD1 or TRBD2 (5 bases each). The germline V and J ends were trimmed by 8 bases and 1 base, with 14 bases remaining between them. Per germline, CDR1 MNHNY and CDR2 SVGAGI (reference sequence). The CDR3 consists of 15 residues.

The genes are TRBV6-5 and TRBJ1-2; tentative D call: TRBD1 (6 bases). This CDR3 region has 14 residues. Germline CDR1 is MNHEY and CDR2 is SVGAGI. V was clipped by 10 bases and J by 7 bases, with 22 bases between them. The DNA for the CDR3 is TGTGCCACCGTGGGGCTGCGGGGGGCAGGTGGCTACACCTTC. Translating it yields CATVGLRGAGGYTF.

The CDR3 protein is CASKGQGGNEQYF. The CDR3 region has the DNA TGTGCCAGCAAGGGACAGGGAGGGAACGAGCAGTACTTC. The gene calls are TRBV25-1 and TRBJ2-7; 9 nucleotides align to TRBD1. Germline loops: CDR1 MGHDK, CDR2 SYGVNS. Germline trimming cut 7 bases from V and 5 bases from J; bases unmatched to any gene: 6. This CDR3 spans 13 amino acids.

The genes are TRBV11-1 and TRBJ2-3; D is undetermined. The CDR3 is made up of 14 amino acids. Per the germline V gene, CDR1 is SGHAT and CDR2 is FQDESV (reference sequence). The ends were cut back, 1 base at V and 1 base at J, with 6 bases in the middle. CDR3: CASSLGQRTDTQYF. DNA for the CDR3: TGTGCCAGCAGCTTAGGGCAGCGCACAGATACGCAGTATTTT.

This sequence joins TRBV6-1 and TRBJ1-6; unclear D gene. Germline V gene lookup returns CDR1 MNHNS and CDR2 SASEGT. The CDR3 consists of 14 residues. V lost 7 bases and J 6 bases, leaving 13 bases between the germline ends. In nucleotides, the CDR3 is TGTGCCAGCAAGATCTGGACCGCTAATTCACCCCTCCACTTT. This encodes CASKIWTANSPLHF.

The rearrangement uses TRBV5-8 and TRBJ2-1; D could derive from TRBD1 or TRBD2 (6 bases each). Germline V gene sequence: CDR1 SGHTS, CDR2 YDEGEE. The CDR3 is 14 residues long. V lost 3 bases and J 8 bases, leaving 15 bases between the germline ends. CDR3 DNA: TGTGCCAGCAGCTATCTTAGGGGGGTGGATGAGCAGTTCTTC. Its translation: CASSYLRGVDEQFF.

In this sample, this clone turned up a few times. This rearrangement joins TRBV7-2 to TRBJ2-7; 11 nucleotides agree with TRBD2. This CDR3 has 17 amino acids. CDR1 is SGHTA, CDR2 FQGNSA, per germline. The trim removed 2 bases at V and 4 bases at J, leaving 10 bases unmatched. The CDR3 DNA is TGTGCCAGCAGCTTAACTTTAGCGGGAGGGCCAATATACGAGCAGTACTTC. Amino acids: CASSLTLAGGPIYEQYF.

CDR3 region: CASGLGTGQTSGRYNEQFF. The CDR3 DNA is TGTGCTAGTGGTTTAGGGACAGGCCAGACTAGCGGGAGATACAATGAGCAGTTCTTC. The V call is TRBV12-5, the J call TRBJ2-1; 12 nucleotides agree with TRBD2. The CDR3 totals 19 residues. Trimming at V came to 3 bases and at J to 4 bases, leaving 13 bases not matched to a gene. Germline loops: CDR1 LGHNT, CDR2 FRNRAP.

The CDR3: CASSQDSSGSNQPQHF. The DNA for the CDR3 is TGTGCCAGCAGCCAAGATTCGAGCGGTAGCAATCAGCCCCAGCATTTT. V usage is TRBV4-2 and J usage is TRBJ1-5; D gene unclear. Trimming cost V 0 bases and J 0 bases, with 9 bases left between them. Germline V gene data show CDR1 as LGHNA and CDR2 as YNFKEQ. The length of the CDR3 is 16 residues.

The CDR3 region is CASSLRTSVYNEQFF. For the CDR3, the DNA is TGTGCCAGCAGCTTAAGGACTAGCGTCTACAATGAGCAGTTCTTC. The chain joins TRBV7-2 to TRBJ2-1; 9 nucleotides align to TRBD2. Looked up from germline, CDR1 is SGHTA and CDR2 is FQGNSA. Losses at the gene ends were 2 bases for V and 3 bases for J; bases not matched to a gene: 2. The CDR3 loop spans 15 amino acids. The variable domain in full, completed from reference TRBV7-2 and TRBJ2-1, reads GAGVSQSPSNKVTEKGKDVELRCDPISGHTALYWYRQSLGQGLEFLIYFQGNSAPDKSGLPSDRFSAERTGGSVSTLTIQRTQQEDSAVYLCASSLRTSVYNEQFFGPGTRLTVL.

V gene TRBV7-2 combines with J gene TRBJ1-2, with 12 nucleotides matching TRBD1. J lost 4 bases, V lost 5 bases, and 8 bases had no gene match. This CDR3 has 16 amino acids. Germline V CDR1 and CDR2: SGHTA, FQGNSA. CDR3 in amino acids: CASSPTGTGGLYGYTF. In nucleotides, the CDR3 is TGTGCCAGCAGCCCAACCGGGACAGGGGGCCTCTATGGCTACACCTTC. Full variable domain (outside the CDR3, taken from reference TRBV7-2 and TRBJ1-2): GAGVSQSPSNKVTEKGKDVELRCDPISGHTALYWYRQSLGQGLEFLIYFQGNSAPDKSGLPSDRFSAERTGGSVSTLTIQRTQQEDSAVYLCASSPTGTGGLYGYTFGSGTRLTVV.

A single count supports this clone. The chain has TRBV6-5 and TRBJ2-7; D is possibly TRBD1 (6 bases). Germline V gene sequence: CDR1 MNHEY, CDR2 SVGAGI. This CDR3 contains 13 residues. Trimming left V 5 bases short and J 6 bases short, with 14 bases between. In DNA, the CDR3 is TGTGCCAGCAGTCCTATACAGGGACGCGAGCAGTACTTC. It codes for CASSPIQGREQYF.

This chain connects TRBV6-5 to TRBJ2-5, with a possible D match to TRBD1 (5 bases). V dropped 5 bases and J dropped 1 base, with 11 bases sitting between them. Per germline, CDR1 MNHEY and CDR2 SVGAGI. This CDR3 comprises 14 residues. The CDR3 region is CASSAQGGQETQYF. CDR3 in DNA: TGTGCCAGCAGTGCCCAGGGCGGCCAAGAGACCCAGTACTTC.

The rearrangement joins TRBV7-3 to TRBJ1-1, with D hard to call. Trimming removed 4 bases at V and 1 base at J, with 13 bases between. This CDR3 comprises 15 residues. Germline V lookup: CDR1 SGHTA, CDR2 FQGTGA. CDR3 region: CASSSQSSTNTEAFF. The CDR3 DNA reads TGTGCCAGCAGCTCACAATCTTCGACGAACACTGAAGCTTTCTTT.

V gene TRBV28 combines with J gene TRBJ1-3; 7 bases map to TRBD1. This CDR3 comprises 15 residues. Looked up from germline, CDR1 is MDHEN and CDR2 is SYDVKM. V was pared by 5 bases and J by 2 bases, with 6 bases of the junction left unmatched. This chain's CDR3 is CASSKLGTAGNTIYF. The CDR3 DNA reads TGTGCCAGCAGTAAACTCGGGACAGCTGGAAACACCATATATTTT.